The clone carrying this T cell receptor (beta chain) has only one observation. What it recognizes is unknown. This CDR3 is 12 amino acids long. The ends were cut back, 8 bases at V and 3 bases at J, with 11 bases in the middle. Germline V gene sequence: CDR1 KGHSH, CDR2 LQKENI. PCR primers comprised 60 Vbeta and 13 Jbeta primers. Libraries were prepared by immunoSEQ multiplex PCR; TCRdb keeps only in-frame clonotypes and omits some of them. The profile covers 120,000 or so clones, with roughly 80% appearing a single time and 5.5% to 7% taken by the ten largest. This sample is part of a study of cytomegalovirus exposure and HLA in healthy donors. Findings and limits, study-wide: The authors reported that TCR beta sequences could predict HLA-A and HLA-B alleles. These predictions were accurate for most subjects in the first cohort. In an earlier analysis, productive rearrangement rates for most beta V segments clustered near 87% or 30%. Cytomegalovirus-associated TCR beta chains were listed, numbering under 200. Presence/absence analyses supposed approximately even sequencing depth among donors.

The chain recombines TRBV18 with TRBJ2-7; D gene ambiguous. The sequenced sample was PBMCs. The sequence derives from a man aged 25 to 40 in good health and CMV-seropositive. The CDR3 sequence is CASAYRDYEQYF. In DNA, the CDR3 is TGTGCCAGCGCCTACAGAGACTACGAGCAGTACTTC. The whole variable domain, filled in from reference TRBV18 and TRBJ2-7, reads NAGVMQNPRHLVRRRGQEARLRCSPMKGHSHVYWYRQLPEEGLKFMVYLQKENIIDESGMPKERFSAEFPKEGPSILRIQQVVRGDSAAYFCASAYRDYEQYFGPGTRLTVT.